This T cell receptor beta chain was sequenced for a study of blood T cell repertoires in COVID-19. Repertoires were generated with immunoSEQ multiplex PCR, while TCRdb's copy carries only in-frame clones and drops some. This sample has 140,000 to 150,000 clones, with over 70% found just once. Sequencing was performed on peripheral blood. This TCR came from a man aged 50-60 years with active or convalescent COVID-19.

The CDR3 loop is CASSAGLFATGNTIYF. CDR3 sequence (DNA): TGTGCCAGCAGTGCCGGACTATTTGCGACTGGAAACACCATATATTTT. The chain employs TRBV25-1 and TRBJ1-3, with no clear D. From germline, CDR1 is MGHDK and CDR2 SYGVNS. The CDR3 is 16 amino acids. V lost 4 bases, J lost 2 bases, and 15 bases lay in between.